These 20 T cell receptor beta chains were all obtained from the same sample, sequenced in a study of T cells after yellow fever vaccination. TCRdb re-called the 5' RACE reads through MiXCR, storing one row per CDR3 protein. Altogether around 610,000 distinct CDR3 sequences are present, roughly 14% being singletons, with the ten largest covering over 12%. The source was PBMCs, collected on the day of the yellow fever booster vaccination. Every receptor here comes from a man aged 25 to 40 who received the YFV17D yellow fever vaccine.

The CDR3 coding sequence is TGTGCCAGCAGTTCTTGGACAGGGGGGGACTACGAGCAGTACTTC. Translation: CASSSWTGGDYEQYF. J is TRBJ2-7 and V is TRBV6-2 or TRBV6-3; TRBD1 matches at 10 bases. V lost 4 bases, J lost 3 bases, and 6 bases stayed unmatched. This CDR3 is built from 15 residues. Germline V CDR1 and CDR2: MNHEY, SVGEGT.

The CDR3 loop is CAIADSGANVLTF. The CDR3 DNA is TGTGCCATCGCAGACTCTGGGGCCAACGTCCTGACTTTC. The chain is built from TRBV28 and TRBJ2-6, with D unclear. The germline V gene has CDR1 MDHEN and CDR2 SYDVKM. Trimming left V 10 bases short and J 0 bases short, with 7 bases between. The CDR3 has 13 residues.

V and J are TRBV14 and TRBJ2-3, with 7 bases lining up with TRBD1. Germline lookup yields CDR1 SGHDN and CDR2 FVKESK. This CDR3 contains 17 residues. J gave up 9 bases and V 4 bases, and 19 bases lay outside the gene matches. For the CDR3, the DNA is TGTGCCAGCAGCCGCCGGGACAGAGGGTCGATTTCCCCCACGCAGTATTTT. The encoded protein is CASSRRDRGSISPTQYF.

The sample holds a few counts of this clonotype. This rearrangement joins TRBV2 to TRBJ2-6; D gene ambiguous. This CDR3 has 14 residues. The germline CDR1 and CDR2 sequences are SNHLY and FYNNEI. V was shortened by 7 bases and J by 1 base, with 8 bases between the two germline ends. The chain's CDR3 is CASTTESGANVLTF. The CDR3 nucleotides read TGTGCCAGCACAACGGAGTCTGGGGCCAACGTCCTGACTTTC.

This clonotype was observed a handful of times. V is TRBV7-2 and J is TRBJ1-1; 9 bases align to TRBD1. Trimming cost V 8 bases and J 1 base; bases outside gene matches: 8. The CDR3 totals 15 residues. Germline CDR1 reads SGHTA; CDR2 reads FQGNSA. The CDR3 reads CASRRTGAQNTEAFF. CDR3 nucleotides: TGTGCCAGCCGAAGGACAGGGGCCCAGAACACTGAAGCTTTCTTT.

The chain recombines TRBV20-1 with TRBJ2-7, with a possible D match to TRBD2 (5 bases). The CDR3 length is 15 residues. V lost 4 bases and J lost 5, with 21 bases in between. The germline CDR1 and CDR2 sequences are DFQATT and SNEGSKA (reference sequence). CDR3: CSAIVAAARENEQYF. CDR3 DNA: TGCAGTGCTATTGTGGCGGCCGCTCGGGAAAACGAGCAGTACTTC.

V is TRBV12-5 and J is TRBJ2-1; D is undetermined. Trimming cost V 5 bases and J 9 bases, with 11 bases left between them. Per the germline V gene, CDR1 is LGHNT and CDR2 is FRNRAP. The CDR3 sequence is 12 residues long. CDR3 residues: CASGRIEAEQFF. Written as DNA, the CDR3 is TGTGCTAGTGGTAGAATAGAGGCTGAGCAGTTCTTC.

This clonotype was recorded many times. The chain has TRBV11-2 and TRBJ2-3; D is ambiguous. The germline V and J ends were trimmed by 2 bases and 2 bases, with 5 bases remaining between them. Germline V gene sequence: CDR1 SGHAT, CDR2 FQNNGV. CDR3 length: 13 amino acids. In DNA form, the CDR3 reads TGTGCCAGCAGCTTACCCCACACAGATACGCAGTATTTT. It codes for CASSLPHTDTQYF.

The chain employs TRBV20-1 and TRBJ2-7; 10 nucleotides agree with TRBD1. J gave up 0 bases and V 5 bases, and 7 bases lay outside the gene matches. Germline V CDR1 and CDR2: DFQATT, SNEGSKA (reference sequence). The CDR3 has 15 residues. The CDR3 nucleotides are TGCAGTGCTGGTCCGGGACAGGGGTTCTCCTACGAGCAGTACTTC. This codes for CSAGPGQGFSYEQYF.

The J gene is TRBJ1-5, the V gene TRBV7-9, with D tentatively TRBD1 (6 bases). With 5 bases removed from V and 7 bases from J, the gap between germline ends came to 15 bases. The CDR3 length is 14 residues. Germline-derived CDR1 and CDR2 are SEHNR and FQNEAQ (reference sequence). The CDR3 loop reads CASSDSGTSQPQHF. CDR3 coding DNA: TGTGCCAGCAGCGACTCCGGGACATCCCAGCCCCAGCATTTT.

The V and J genes are TRBV6-1 and TRBJ2-7; no clear D gene. Germline values: CDR1 MNHNS, CDR2 SASEGT. The V end was cut by 2 bases, the J end by 4 bases, with 12 bases between. This CDR3 has 14 residues. The CDR3 loop reads CASSEPLRKYEQYF. The DNA of the CDR3 is TGTGCCAGCAGTGAACCCCTCCGCAAGTACGAGCAGTACTTC.

This clonotype has at least ten counts. This chain connects TRBV5-5 to TRBJ2-7, with D perhaps being TRBD1 or TRBD2 (7 bases each). Trimming stripped 3 bases from V and 0 bases from J, with 13 bases between. CDR3 length: 15 amino acids. Germline CDR1 SGHKS, CDR2 YYEKEE (reference sequence). DNA of the CDR3: TGTGCCAGCAGCTGGTCAGGGGGGGACTCCTACGAGCAGTACTTC. It codes for CASSWSGGDSYEQYF.

A few counts support this clonotype. The V and J genes are TRBV7-6 and TRBJ2-1; 15 bases fit TRBD2. The V gene's germline CDR1 is SGHVS and CDR2 FNYEAQ. This CDR3 is built from 17 residues. The V segment lost 1 base and the J segment 7 bases; nucleotides outside the gene matches: 5. The DNA for the CDR3 is TGTGCCAGCAGCTTAGTTGTGGGACTAGCGGGAGGTAATGAGCAGTTCTTC. It translates to CASSLVVGLAGGNEQFF. Looking up the rest from reference TRBV7-6 and TRBJ2-1 gives the full variable domain: GAGVSQSPRYKVTKRGQDVALRCDPISGHVSLYWYRQALGQGPEFLTYFNYEAQQDKSGLPNDRFSAERPEGSISTLTIQRTEQRDSAMYRCASSLVVGLAGGNEQFFGPGTRLTVL.

The rearrangement joins TRBV7-3 to TRBJ2-2; a weak D match, TRBD2 (6 bases). V dropped 5 bases and J dropped 3 bases, with 16 bases sitting between them. CDR1 and CDR2 from the germline V gene are SGHTA and FQGTGA. CDR3 length: 16 amino acids. CDR3 coding DNA: TGTGCCAGCAGCCCAAGACCGGACTATGACACCGGGGAGCTGTTTTTT. Protein product: CASSPRPDYDTGELFF.

The sample holds many counts of this clonotype. The chain employs TRBV11-2 and TRBJ1-2, with D unclear. The CDR3 has 15 amino acids. Germline CDR1 is SGHAT and CDR2 is FQNNGV. Trimming took 0 bases from V and 4 from J, leaving 12 bases between them. The CDR3 coding sequence is TGTGCCAGCAGCTTAGAGCCGCCCCCACCCTATGGCTACACCTTC. Residues: CASSLEPPPPYGYTF.

The V call is TRBV5-8, the J call TRBJ2-7; D is undetermined. This CDR3 region has 14 residues. From germline, CDR1 is SGHTS and CDR2 YDEGEE. V lost 0 bases to trimming and J lost 0 bases, with 7 bases between them. CDR3 sequence reads: CASSLAPASYEQYF. In DNA form, the CDR3 reads TGTGCCAGCAGCTTGGCTCCAGCCTCCTACGAGCAGTACTTC.

This clonotype occurred a few times. The rearrangement joins TRBV6-5 to TRBJ2-7, with 9 bases matching TRBD2. Losses at the gene ends were 2 bases for V and 0 bases for J; bases not matched to a gene: 8. The CDR3 consists of 17 residues. Per germline, CDR1 MNHEY and CDR2 SVGAGI. This CDR3 reads CASSYPRGSGSSYEQYF. The CDR3 coding sequence is TGTGCCAGCAGTTACCCGCGGGGTAGCGGGAGCTCCTACGAGCAGTACTTC.

The chain carries TRBV20-1 and TRBJ1-5, with TRBD1 identical over 8 bases. CDR1 DFQATT and CDR2 SNEGSKA come from the germline V gene (reference sequence). J gave up 11 bases and V 3 bases, and 15 bases lay outside the gene matches. There are 15 residues in the CDR3. The CDR3 region has the DNA TGCAGTGCTAGTAAGGGGACAGGACCAAATGAGGCCCAGCATTTT. Its protein product is CSASKGTGPNEAQHF.

This clonotype has a handful of counts. The chain is built from TRBV5-1 and TRBJ1-5; D uncertain. Trimming shortened V by 0 bases and J by 9 bases, and 13 bases separated the two germline ends. Germline loops: CDR1 SGHRS, CDR2 YFSETQ. The CDR3 runs 14 residues. Here the CDR3 reads CASSLEGEAWPQHF. The CDR3 DNA follows: TGCGCCAGCAGCTTGGAAGGTGAGGCCTGGCCCCAGCATTTT.

This clonotype was counted only a few times. This rearrangement joins TRBV5-4 to TRBJ2-7; TRBD2 matches at 10 bases. This CDR3 region has 16 residues. Germline-derived CDR1 and CDR2 are SGHNT and YYREEE (reference sequence). The V gene end was trimmed by 0 bases and the J gene end by 2 bases; junction bases not matched to a gene: 5. The CDR3 here is CASSLGGTSAPYEQYF. CDR3 coding DNA: TGTGCCAGCAGCTTGGGTGGGACTAGCGCACCCTACGAGCAGTACTTC.